The TCR beta chain under discussion was sequenced for a study of shared clonotypes between healthy human individuals (dated by TCRdb to the early 2020s). Regarding the research as a whole: Three men and two women, aged 18 to 49 years, made up the cohort. For each donor, three plates each were used for CD4 naive and CD4 memory, two plates were used for CD8 naive, and one plate was used for CD8 memory. To estimate repertoire size and how much clonotypes are shared between individuals, the study performed deep sequencing of blood TCR repertoires from five healthy adults. To increase sequencing depth and limit assay-specific biases, TCR repertoire library preparation and sequencing were carried out by different laboratories using diverse techniques. Per donor, leukapheresis produced somewhere between about 0.94 and 10 billion PBMCs.

The donors were healthy, HIV-negative adults with no recently reported acute infections or vaccinations. Every donor was a Caucasian adult residing in Nashville, Tennessee, USA. CD4+ T cells were enriched by magnetic negative selection; naive cells were then positively selected on CD45RA, and the negative fraction formed the memory subset. Blood was collected by leukapheresis, and PBMCs were isolated by Ficoll-Histopaque density gradient centrifugation and then cryopreserved in liquid nitrogen vapor phase. Analytical flow cytometry was used to check the purity and quantity of every magnetically sorted T cell population. Genomic DNA was isolated from every sorted fraction and measured by UV absorbance on a Nanodrop 2000c. Broader findings and caveats from the paper: Because the study included a small number of donors, the genetic and exposure-history diversity represented was limited. Naive subsets generally had larger estimated clonotype richness than memory subsets did. Compared with non-shared clonotypes, clonotypes shared by all four sorted-subset donors had higher generation probabilities. Rarefaction of sorted-subset datasets indicated incomplete sequencing despite the large sequencing depth. Sampling was restricted to blood, and TCR repertoires in tissues likely differ from the TCR repertoires found in blood. Across four donors, roughly 5.4% of naive CD4, more than 3% of naive CD8, roughly 2.2% of memory CD4, and under 0.45% of memory CD8 clonotypes were shared. Based on pairwise subsampling, the degree of clonotype sharing among donors was expected to be affected by sequencing depth.

This clone was detected only a few times. Its antigen is unknown. Base-call qualities are not available, and no considerably larger clone is one nucleotide away. Using the deep immunoSEQ assay, multiplex PCR amplified TCR CDR3 regions from genomic DNA. Extracted genomic DNA from each cell subset was spread evenly across all wells of several immunoSEQ 96-well plates, with each plate serving as a replicate. For sorted subsets, about 200 ng genomic DNA, equal to 30,000 to 35,000 T cell genomes, was loaded into each replicate PCR. Purified libraries were measured with a Qubit 3.0 fluorometer, size-checked on a Bioanalyzer 2100, and measured again with the KAPA Library Quantification kit. A separate single-read 150-cycle Illumina NextSeq 550 flow cell was used to sequence each immunoSEQ 96-well plate. Turning to the authors' computational methods: Because the immunoSEQ output held only junctional sequences and lacked quality scores, the filtering could not match the filtering applied to full-length reads. To assign V/J genes and CDR3, sequences were annotated using PyIR, a Python wrapper for IgBLAST v1.9, with IMGT germline references. Reads with weak V/J assignments (E-value above 1e-6), missing CDR3, stop codons, out-of-frame junctions, or ambiguous translated residues were removed. V3J clonotypes were defined as sequences sharing an identical inferred V gene, J gene, and CDR3 amino acid sequence. The percentage overlap between two repertoires was calculated by dividing the number of shared unique clonotypes by the size of the smaller repertoire. Richness of each repertoire was evaluated using RTK rarefaction, the Chao1 estimator, and Recon v2.1 estimates of unobserved clonotypes. Generation probabilities were computed with OLGA for all TCRbeta clonotypes obtained by the gDNA method from several donors. The table comes from immuneACCESS by way of TCRdb, which keeps in-frame sequences with V and J called. Part of the clones is missing from these tables; in studies checked, under half for an unresolved V gene and the rest for unknown reasons. V, J and clone size reflect that table, while D and trimming were determined from the DNA. The sample table records 150,000 to 200,000 clones; about 66% of these occur just once. The ten largest make up 8.5% to 12% of the sample.

The receptor's source is a man younger than 45 in good health. Sequences were obtained from memory CD4+ T cells sorted from blood. According to the study, the label for this sample's cell subset or site signals: CD45RA-negative fraction.

The CDR3 protein is CASSQDGRRLNYSYEQYF. Here is the DNA: TGCGCCAGCAGCCAAGATGGTAGGCGGCTGAATTACTCCTACGAGCAGTACTTC. The V and J genes are TRBV4-1 and TRBJ2-7; the D gene cannot be named for sure. The CDR3, from cysteine to phenylalanine, totals 18 residues. CDR3 DNA only is kept here, 54 bases in frame from base 1. For CDR1 and CDR2, the germline V gene lists MGHRA and YSYEKL. Trimming removed 0 bases from V and 0 bases from J, leaving 18 bases between the germline ends.